This entry describes one T cell receptor beta chain. Antigen unknown. This sample was included in a study of cytomegalovirus exposure and HLA in healthy donors. Study-wide results and caveats: Reports described diagnosis of cytomegalovirus status by the classifier as highly specific and sensitive. A later analysis showed HLA-associated TCR beta chains outstripping equally common others in clonal expansion. Cytomegalovirus-associated status was assigned to 164 TCR beta chains.

The CDR3 runs 15 residues. Trimming shortened V by 0 bases and J by 1 base, and 9 bases separated the two germline ends. Germline V gene lookup returns CDR1 SGHNT and CDR2 YENEEA. Use of 60 Vbeta and 13 Jbeta primers characterized the PCR. TCRdb's copy holds only in-frame clones and misses some; the assay was immunoSEQ multiplex PCR. This sample has approximately 210,000 clones, with 82% found just once. Sequencing was done on a sample of PBMCs. The V and J genes are TRBV11-3 and TRBJ1-1, with D uncertain. This clonotype originated in a man in his forties or fifties in good health and CMV-seropositive. The CDR3 region has the DNA TGTGCCAGCAGCTTAGATTACTCGCCGAACACTGAAGCTTTCTTT. This translates into CASSLDYSPNTEAFF. Supplemented by reference TRBV11-3 and TRBJ1-1, the full variable domain reads EAGVVQSPRYKIIEKKQPVAFWCNPISGHNTLYWYLQNLGQGPELLIRYENEEAVDDSQLPKDRFSAERLKGVDSTLKIQPAELGDSAVYLCASSLDYSPNTEAFFGQGTRLTVV.